This T cell receptor beta chain was recorded in a study of T cell repertoires in ileal Crohn's disease. Regarding this clone: Its antigen is not identified.

The protocol was immunoSEQ multiplex PCR, while the TCRdb copy is restricted to in-frame clones and leaves out a portion. Counted here are approximately 29,000 clones, about 81% occurring once; the ten biggest clones make up roughly 5.7%. General study findings and limits: Active smokers at surgery had more clonal expansions than non-smokers.

The clonotype was recovered from an adult with Crohn's disease. Sequencing input: ileal tissue.

CDR3 protein: CASSLGQETQYF. The CDR3, as DNA: TGTGCCAGCAGCTTAGGGCAGGAGACCCAGTACTTC. This rearrangement joins TRBV7-3 to TRBJ2-5; D gene unclear. Germline V CDR1 and CDR2: SGHTA, FQGTGA. Trimming pared 2 bases from V and 5 bases from J, leaving 6 bases between. The CDR3 covers 12 residues.